This T cell receptor beta chain was retrieved from a study of T-cell reconstitution after alpha-beta-depleted transplantation in children. Construction of the TCRbeta library involved unique molecular identifiers. TCRdb passed the PCR reads through MiXCR, listing each CDR3 protein once. In the table there are 150,000 to 250,000 distinct CDR3 sequences, 14% to 15% of which are singletons. Source: PBMCs from the stem cell graft donor, taken from the stem cell graft. This TCR was sampled from a human donor who donated a stem cell graft to a child with acute lymphoblastic leukemia.

The CDR3 sequence is CASRIHNGETQYF. The CDR3 bases are TGTGCCAGCAGGATCCATAACGGGGAGACCCAGTACTTC. The V call is TRBV5-4, the J call TRBJ2-5, with D unclear. Germline V lookup: CDR1 SGHNT, CDR2 YYREEE (reference sequence). V was cut by 5 bases and J by 5 bases, with 13 bases left in between. The CDR3 has 13 residues. The whole variable domain, filled in from reference TRBV5-4 and TRBJ2-5, reads ETGVTQSPTHLIKTRGQQVTLRCSSQSGHNTVSWYQQALGQGPQFIFQYYREEENGRGNFPPRFSGLQFPNYSSELNVNALELDDSALYLCASRIHNGETQYFGPGTRLLVL.